This passage covers 31 T cell receptor beta chains from one sample sequenced in a study of T cell changes during pregnancy in multiple sclerosis (dated by TCRdb to between 2017 and 2020). Preparation of the library involved the immunoSEQ multiplex PCR assay. This immuneACCESS table, as held by TCRdb, lists in-frame sequences with V and J called but not all clones. Of the missing ones, under half trace to an unresolved V gene in checked studies; the others have no known cause. The sample records tens of thousands of clones, 92% of which are singletons. The biggest ten clones account for 0.45% to 0.6% of the sample. The starting material was CD4+ T cells from peripheral blood mononuclear cells, obtained after pregnancy. The receptor source for this set is a female donor with multiple sclerosis, enrolled in a pregnancy study.

In nucleotides, the CDR3 is TGCGCCAGCAGCCCAGTCCATGGGGCCGGGGCCAACGTCCTGACTTTC. Its protein is CASSPVHGAGANVLTF. The chain employs TRBV4-3 and TRBJ2-6; perhaps TRBD1 as D (5 bases). V gave up 4 bases and J gave up 4 bases, with 14 bases separating them. Germline V gene sequence: CDR1 LGHNA, CDR2 YSLEER. The length of the CDR3 is 16 residues.

CDR3 DNA: TGTGCCAGCAGTTTCCAGGGGACACCCACAGATACGCAGTATTTT. Translating gives CASSFQGTPTDTQYF. V is TRBV2 and J is TRBJ2-3, with a tentative D call TRBD1 (6 bases). This CDR3 has 15 amino acids. Trimming took 5 bases from V and 2 from J, leaving 14 bases between them. CDR1 and CDR2 from the germline V gene are SNHLY and FYNNEI.

The chain employs TRBV28 and TRBJ1-2, with D maybe TRBD1 (6 bases). Trimming took 8 bases from V and 5 from J, leaving 12 bases between them. From germline, CDR1 is MDHEN and CDR2 SYDVKM. CDR3 length: 12 amino acids. DNA of the CDR3: TGTGCCAGCCGGGACATTGGATATGGCTACACCTTC. Amino acids: CASRDIGYGYTF.

This clone is a singleton in its sample. The V gene is TRBV28, the J gene TRBJ2-7; 7 bases are a match to TRBD1. J was trimmed by 5 bases and V by 5 bases; bases with no gene match: 12. The CDR3 totals 15 residues. CDR1 is MDHEN, CDR2 SYDVKM, per germline. CDR3 DNA sequence: TGTGCCAGCAGTCTAGTAAGGGGGCGGTATAACGAGCAGTACTTC. It specifies CASSLVRGRYNEQYF.

This clone has just one count. The chain couples TRBV11-2 to TRBJ1-1, with TRBD1 as a possible D gene (6 bases). Germline V CDR1 and CDR2: SGHAT, FQNNGV. V shed 5 bases and J shed 5 bases, with 18 bases lying between them. This CDR3 is built from 15 residues. The CDR3 DNA sequence: TGTGCCAGCAGCCTCGCCCATGGGGGGGCAACTGAAGCTTTCTTT. This translates into CASSLAHGGATEAFF.

The rearrangement uses TRBV4-1 and TRBJ1-5, with D possibly TRBD1 on 6 matching bases. Between the trimmed V and J ends, which lost 2 bases and 3 bases, there was a span of 20 bases. The germline V gene encodes CDR1 MGHRA and CDR2 YSYEKL. The length of the CDR3 is 18 residues. Here the CDR3 DNA reads TGCGCCAGCAGCCAAATGGTGACCTCGGACAGATCCAATCAGCCCCAGCATTTT. It encodes CASSQMVTSDRSNQPQHF.

The V and J genes are TRBV7-2 and TRBJ2-1, with 7 bases fitting TRBD2. The CDR3 is 16 residues long. The germline V gene encodes CDR1 SGHTA and CDR2 FQGNSA. The J segment lost 5 bases and the V segment lost 3 bases, leaving 10 bases of the junction unmatched. The CDR3 region is CASSFDVIGTNNEQFF. DNA of the CDR3: TGTGCCAGCAGCTTCGATGTCATAGGGACTAACAATGAGCAGTTCTTC. Combining the CDR3 with reference TRBV7-2 and TRBJ2-1 gives the whole variable domain GAGVSQSPSNKVTEKGKDVELRCDPISGHTALYWYRQSLGQGLEFLIYFQGNSAPDKSGLPSDRFSAERTGGSVSTLTIQRTQQEDSAVYLCASSFDVIGTNNEQFFGPGTRLTVL.

The chain has TRBV28 and TRBJ1-4; unclear D gene. This CDR3 is 16 amino acids long. Trimming took off 3 bases at V and 7 bases at J, with 18 bases between the two ends. The germline V gene encodes CDR1 MDHEN and CDR2 SYDVKM. The CDR3 sequence is CASSFGGIGTAEKLFF. CDR3 coding DNA: TGTGCCAGCAGTTTCGGTGGAATCGGAACAGCTGAAAAACTGTTTTTT.

The V gene is TRBV6-6, the J gene TRBJ2-7; maybe TRBD1 (6 bases). The CDR3 spans 15 residues. Looked up from germline, CDR1 is MNHNY and CDR2 is SVGAGI (reference sequence). Trimming shortened V by 4 bases and J by 0 bases, and 13 bases separated the two germline ends. CDR3: CASSSGQHTSYEQYF. CDR3 sequence (DNA): TGTGCCAGCAGTTCCGGACAGCACACCTCCTACGAGCAGTACTTC.

The rearrangement links TRBV9 to TRBJ2-1, with TRBD2 matching over 8 bases. With V trimmed by 4 bases and J by 7 bases, 13 bases remained unmatched. The CDR3 length is 16 residues. The germline CDR1 and CDR2 sequences are SGDLS and YYNGEE. The CDR3 region is CASSTPPGLVGNEQFF. The CDR3 DNA follows: TGTGCCAGCAGCACTCCTCCGGGACTAGTGGGGAATGAGCAGTTCTTC.

The CDR3 DNA sequence: TGTGCCAGCAGTCCCGCGCGGTACTACGAGCAGTACTTC. Protein sequence: CASSPARYYEQYF. The rearrangement links TRBV6-5 to TRBJ2-7; D call uncertain. The length of the CDR3 is 13 residues. V was cut by 5 bases and J by 3 bases, with 11 bases left in between. Germline-derived CDR1 and CDR2 are MNHEY and SVGAGI.

The table lists this clone with a count of one. This chain links TRBV7-2 with TRBJ1-2, with a possible D match to TRBD1 (6 bases). V was pared by 3 bases and J by 5 bases, with 19 bases between. This CDR3 region has 16 residues. In germline, CDR1 is SGHTA, CDR2 FQGNSA. The CDR3 coding sequence is TGTGCCAGCAGCTTCGGCCCTTCTACAGGGTGGTATGGCTACACCTTC. Translation: CASSFGPSTGWYGYTF.

DNA for the CDR3: TGTGCCAGTAGTCAGGGGCGCCCAGATACGCAGTATTTT. It codes for CASSQGRPDTQYF. The rearrangement links TRBV19 to TRBJ2-3, with D maybe TRBD1 (6 bases). CDR1 and CDR2 (germline): LNHDA, SQIVND (reference sequence). This CDR3 region has 13 residues. The germline V and J ends were trimmed by 5 bases and 4 bases, with 10 bases remaining between them.

The V and J genes are TRBV7-2 and TRBJ2-3; D possibly corresponds to TRBD2 (7 bases). Trimming stripped 8 bases from V and 5 bases from J, with 20 bases between. CDR1 is SGHTA and CDR2 is FQGNSA in the germline V gene. The CDR3 consists of 15 residues. The CDR3 DNA sequence: TGTGCCAGCGGGCTAAGGGGGAGGGCGGGAGATACGCAGTATTTT. It yields the protein CASGLRGRAGDTQYF.

The chain is built from TRBV11-3 and TRBJ2-1; 9 bases agree with TRBD1. Per the germline V gene, CDR1 is SGHNT and CDR2 is YENEEA. V lost 5 bases to trimming and J lost 7 bases; unmatched junction nucleotides: 9. This CDR3 is built from 15 residues. In nucleotides, the CDR3 is TGTGCCAGCAGCCTCGGGACAGGGTCTGAAAATGAGCAGTTCTTC. Its protein product is CASSLGTGSENEQFF.

On this clone: This may be a read error, as it is one base from a much larger clone. Different DNA sequences within this sample yield the same CDR3. The chain has TRBV5-1 and TRBJ2-1, with TRBD2 as a possible D gene (5 bases). The CDR3 has 15 amino acids. Between the trimmed V and J ends, which lost 0 bases and 1 base, there was a span of 8 bases. Germline CDR1 and CDR2: SGHRS and YFSETQ. As DNA, the CDR3 is TGCGCCAGCAGCTTGGACGGGGTTTCCTACAATGAGCAGTTCTTC. Translated: CASSLDGVSYNEQFF.

This chain uses TRBV5-4 with TRBJ2-5; D is perhaps TRBD2 (5 bases). The germline V and J ends were trimmed by 2 bases and 4 bases, with 15 bases remaining between them. This CDR3 contains 15 residues. The germline CDR1 and CDR2 sequences are SGHNT and YYREEE (reference sequence). CDR3 sequence (DNA): TGTGCCAGCAGCTTCAACCCTAGCCAACCAGAGACCCAGTACTTC. Its translation is CASSFNPSQPETQYF.

J is TRBJ2-7 and V is TRBV14; 12 nucleotides match TRBD1. The CDR3 consists of 15 residues. The germline V gene has CDR1 SGHDN and CDR2 FVKESK. V shed 3 bases, J shed 4 bases, and the junction held 4 bases outside the gene matches. The CDR3 DNA reads TGTGCCAGCAGCCAGGGGACAGGGGGCGAATACGAGCAGTACTTC. Its protein product is CASSQGTGGEYEQYF. Together with reference TRBV14 and TRBJ2-7, the CDR3 gives the full variable domain: EAGVTQFPSHSVIEKGQTVTLRCDPISGHDNLYWYRRVMGKEIKFLLHFVKESKQDESGMPNNRFLAERTGGTYSTLKVQPAELEDSGVYFCASSQGTGGEYEQYFGPGTRLTVT.

This clone showed up just once. The gene calls are TRBV11-2 and TRBJ2-3, with D possibly matching TRBD2 (5 bases). The CDR3 is made up of 13 amino acids. CDR1 SGHAT and CDR2 FQNNGV come from the germline V gene. Trimming pared 3 bases from V and 1 base from J, leaving 5 bases between. The CDR3 sequence is CASSFSGTDTQYF. The DNA of the CDR3 is TGTGCCAGCAGCTTTAGCGGCACAGATACGCAGTATTTT.

V and J are TRBV6-1 and TRBJ2-3; D is perhaps TRBD2 (5 bases). Germline CDR1 reads MNHNS; CDR2 reads SASEGT. V was pared by 2 bases and J by 7 bases, with 10 bases between. The CDR3 length is 13 residues. CDR3 sequence reads: CASSEIRGNTQYF. The CDR3, as DNA: TGTGCCAGCAGTGAAATACGGGGAAATACGCAGTATTTT.

The rearrangement joins TRBV18 to TRBJ2-4; 9 bases fit TRBD1. This CDR3 has 15 amino acids. From germline, CDR1 is KGHSH and CDR2 LQKENI. The V gene end was trimmed by 6 bases and the J gene end by 5 bases; junction bases not matched to a gene: 8. CDR3 sequence reads: CASSPLGQGQNIQYF. The DNA of the CDR3 is TGTGCCAGCTCCCCGTTGGGACAGGGCCAAAACATTCAGTACTTC. Supplemented by reference TRBV18 and TRBJ2-4, the full variable domain reads NAGVMQNPRHLVRRRGQEARLRCSPMKGHSHVYWYRQLPEEGLKFMVYLQKENIIDESGMPKERFSAEFPKEGPSILRIQQVVRGDSAAYFCASSPLGQGQNIQYFGAGTRLSVL.

This clone came up once. The CDR3 DNA reads as TGTGCCAGCAGTGAATATATGGTAGGGGGCTATGGCTACACCTTC. As protein: CASSEYMVGGYGYTF. The chain recombines TRBV2 with TRBJ1-2; maybe TRBD1 (6 bases). Trimming cost V 2 bases and J 4 bases, with 14 bases left between them. Germline V gives CDR1 SNHLY, CDR2 FYNNEI. The CDR3 has 15 residues.

This chain joins TRBV14 and TRBJ2-5; D might be TRBD1 (6 bases). The CDR3 totals 13 residues. V was shortened by 7 bases and J by 5 bases, with 14 bases between the two germline ends. CDR1 and CDR2 from the germline V gene are SGHDN and FVKESK. CDR3 protein: CASKSSGDETQYF. For the CDR3, the DNA is TGTGCCAGCAAAAGTTCAGGGGACGAGACCCAGTACTTC.

The gene calls are TRBV7-2 and TRBJ2-7; 7 nucleotides match TRBD1. The length of the CDR3 is 15 residues. CDR1 is SGHTA and CDR2 is FQGNSA in the germline V gene. V lost 5 bases, J lost 3 bases, and 10 bases stayed unmatched. The DNA for the CDR3 is TGTGCCAGCAGCCCACAGGGGCCGGTCGGCTACGAGCAGTACTTC. Amino acid sequence: CASSPQGPVGYEQYF. Drawing the rest from reference TRBV7-2 and TRBJ2-7, the complete variable domain is GAGVSQSPSNKVTEKGKDVELRCDPISGHTALYWYRQSLGQGLEFLIYFQGNSAPDKSGLPSDRFSAERTGGSVSTLTIQRTQQEDSAVYLCASSPQGPVGYEQYFGPGTRLTVT.

V is TRBV9 and J is TRBJ2-5; D is possibly TRBD1 (5 bases). Between the trimmed V and J ends, which lost 0 bases and 2 bases, there was a span of 8 bases. The germline gives CDR1 SGDLS, CDR2 YYNGEE. CDR3 length: 14 amino acids. In nucleotides, the CDR3 is TGTGCCAGCAGCGTAGGATCAGGGCAAGAGACCCAGTACTTC. Its translation: CASSVGSGQETQYF.

The chain is built from TRBV28 and TRBJ2-1, with TRBD1 matching over 7 bases. Germline CDR1 is MDHEN and CDR2 is SYDVKM. The CDR3 sequence is 15 residues long. V lost 5 bases, J lost 14 bases, and 18 bases stayed unmatched. The CDR3 protein is CASSTRWTGVVPEFF. CDR3 sequence (DNA): TGTGCCAGCAGTACTAGATGGACAGGTGTCGTTCCGGAGTTCTTC.

The rearrangement links TRBV11-3 to TRBJ2-3; D is perhaps TRBD2 (6 bases). V lost 5 bases and J 1 base, leaving 16 bases between the germline ends. The CDR3 has 16 residues. Germline V gene sequence: CDR1 SGHNT, CDR2 YENEEA. The CDR3 sequence: CASSPGDFQGTDTQYF. In nucleotides, the CDR3 is TGTGCCAGCAGCCCGGGGGACTTTCAGGGCACAGATACGCAGTATTTT.

The chain combines TRBV9 with TRBJ2-3; 14 bases are a match to TRBD2. The CDR3 runs 17 residues. V shed 3 bases, J shed 5 bases, and the junction held 8 bases outside the gene matches. CDR1 is SGDLS and CDR2 is YYNGEE in the germline V gene. Here the CDR3 DNA reads TGTGCCAGCAGCGAAGAGACTAGCGGGAGGGCCAAAGATACGCAGTATTTT. It codes for CASSEETSGRAKDTQYF.

The rearrangement uses TRBV11-3 and TRBJ1-2; 7 positions match TRBD1. Trimming at V came to 5 bases and at J to 4 bases, leaving 10 bases not matched to a gene. The CDR3 contains 15 residues. Germline lookup yields CDR1 SGHNT and CDR2 YENEEA. The CDR3 loop reads CASSPRGQTFYGYTF. The CDR3 nucleotides read TGTGCCAGCAGCCCTAGGGGACAGACCTTCTATGGCTACACCTTC.

The J gene is TRBJ1-2, the V gene TRBV16; D is uncertain. V shed 1 base and J shed 7 bases, with 13 bases lying between them. The germline V gene encodes CDR1 KGHSY and CDR2 FQNENV. This CDR3 spans 14 amino acids. The CDR3 DNA sequence: TGTGCCAGCAGCCAATTGGAGGCTTCCCCTGGCTACACCTTC. It encodes CASSQLEASPGYTF. The full variable domain, its missing parts supplied by reference TRBV16 and TRBJ1-2, is GEEVAQTPKHLVRGEGQKAKLYCAPIKGHSYVFWYQQVLKNEFKFLISFQNENVFDETGMPKERFSAKCLPNSPCSLEIQATKLEDSAVYFCASSQLEASPGYTFGSGTRLTVV.

The chain recombines TRBV7-6 with TRBJ2-7, with a tentative D call TRBD1 (7 bases). Trimming removed 1 base from V and 6 bases from J, with 19 bases in between. CDR1 is SGHVS, CDR2 FNYEAQ, per germline. The CDR3 is 16 residues long. The CDR3: CASSLDPEGALGEQYF. The CDR3, as DNA: TGTGCCAGCAGCTTAGATCCGGAGGGGGCGCTTGGCGAGCAGTACTTC.